The next 9 T cell receptor beta chains were all read from a single sample in a study of siplizumab effects on memory and regulatory T cells. Some clones are missing from TCRdb's copy, which holds only in-frame ones; the method was immunoSEQ multiplex PCR. Of about 100,000 clones listed, about 95% were seen once; the top ten hold over 1%. Sequences were obtained from non-Treg CD4+ T cells sorted from blood. The receptors were gathered from a human donor in good health.

The chain employs TRBV11-1 and TRBJ1-4; D perhaps matches TRBD1 (6 bases). With 5 bases removed from V and 5 bases from J, the gap between germline ends came to 15 bases. CDR1 and CDR2 from the germline V gene are SGHAT and FQDESV (reference sequence). This CDR3 spans 15 amino acids. CDR3 sequence (DNA): TGTGCCAGCAGCCTAACAGGGATTGCGAATGAAAAACTGTTTTTT. Its translation: CASSLTGIANEKLFF.

J is TRBJ2-5 and V is TRBV19; no firm D call. Germline assignment: CDR1 LNHDA and CDR2 SQIVND (reference sequence). With 3 bases removed from V and 5 bases from J, the gap between germline ends came to 13 bases. The CDR3 sequence is 14 residues long. This CDR3 is CASSMVGFGETQYF. DNA for the CDR3: TGTGCCAGTAGTATGGTAGGTTTTGGCGAGACCCAGTACTTC.

The chain has TRBV10-2 and TRBJ2-1, with 7 bases that match TRBD1. Losses at the gene ends were 8 bases for V and 0 bases for J; bases not matched to a gene: 7. This CDR3 comprises 15 residues. The V gene's germline CDR1 is WSHSY and CDR2 SAAADI. The DNA of the CDR3 is TGCGCCAGCCAACCGGGACAGATCTCCTACAATGAGCAGTTCTTC. This codes for CASQPGQISYNEQFF.

V and J are TRBV4-1 and TRBJ2-7; the D is unclear. The CDR3 has 14 amino acids. Deletions cut 8 bases from V and 2 bases from J, with 16 bases between. The V gene's germline CDR1 is MGHRA and CDR2 YSYEKL. CDR3 sequence: CASRKSTGPYEQYF. The CDR3, as DNA: TGCGCCAGCCGAAAATCCACGGGTCCCTACGAGCAGTACTTC.

The chain uses TRBV5-4 and TRBJ2-3; perhaps TRBD2 as D (5 bases). Trimming took 0 bases from V and 0 from J, leaving 5 bases between them. The CDR3 covers 14 residues. Germline V gene data show CDR1 as SGHNT and CDR2 as YYREEE (reference sequence). The DNA for the CDR3 is TGTGCCAGCAGCTTGGCGGGGAGCACAGATACGCAGTATTTT. Protein: CASSLAGSTDTQYF.

This clone was picked up one time. This chain uses TRBV19 with TRBJ2-1; D unclear. The CDR3 consists of 15 residues. Germline assignment: CDR1 LNHDA and CDR2 SQIVND (reference sequence). V lost 6 bases to trimming and J lost 6 bases, with 18 bases between them. CDR3 nucleotides: TGTGCCAGTAGGTGGGTTTTAGGTAATTTCAATGAGCAGTTCTTC. Translation: CASRWVLGNFNEQFF.

This rearrangement joins TRBV6-1 to TRBJ2-7; 13 bases line up with TRBD2. The germline gives CDR1 MNHNS, CDR2 SASEGT. The CDR3 covers 16 residues. Trimming took 2 bases from V and 3 from J; bases not matched to a gene: 4. The DNA of the CDR3 is TGTGCCAGCAGTGAACGGACTAGCGGGAGTTTCTACGAGCAGTACTTC. Translating gives CASSERTSGSFYEQYF.

The chain joins TRBV7-9 to TRBJ2-7; weak D call: TRBD2 (5 bases). The CDR3 extends over 14 amino acids. V dropped 4 bases and J dropped 0 bases, with 10 bases sitting between them. From germline, CDR1 is SEHNR and CDR2 FQNEAQ (reference sequence). CDR3: CASSSQRYSYEQYF. CDR3 in DNA: TGTGCCAGCAGCTCCCAGCGGTACTCCTACGAGCAGTACTTC.

The rearrangement uses TRBV5-1 and TRBJ2-3, with D perhaps matching TRBD1 (6 bases). This CDR3 contains 17 residues. Germline V gene lookup returns CDR1 SGHRS and CDR2 YFSETQ. The ends were cut back, 4 bases at V and 0 bases at J, with 18 bases in the middle. CDR3 protein: CASSTGLGVTSTDTQYF. Written as DNA, the CDR3 is TGCGCCAGCAGCACAGGGTTGGGGGTGACTAGCACAGATACGCAGTATTTT.